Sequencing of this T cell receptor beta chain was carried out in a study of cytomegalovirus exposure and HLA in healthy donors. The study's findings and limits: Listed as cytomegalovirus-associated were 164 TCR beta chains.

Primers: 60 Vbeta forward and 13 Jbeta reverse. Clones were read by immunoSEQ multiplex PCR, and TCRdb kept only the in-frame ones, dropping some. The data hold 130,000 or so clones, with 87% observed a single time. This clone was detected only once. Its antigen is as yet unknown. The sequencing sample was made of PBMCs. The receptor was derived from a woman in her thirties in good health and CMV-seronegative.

CDR3 loop: CASSEGLGTPVEKLFF. CDR3 coding DNA: TGTGCCAGCAGTGAAGGGTTGGGGACACCGGTAGAAAAACTGTTTTTT. The rearrangement links TRBV2 to TRBJ1-4, with D possibly being TRBD1 (6 bases). Trimming pared 1 base from V and 8 bases from J, leaving 17 bases between. Germline loops: CDR1 SNHLY, CDR2 FYNNEI. CDR3 length equals 16 residues.